These 27 T cell receptor beta chains were all obtained from the same sample, sequenced in a study of T cells in Graves' hyperthyroidism and ophthalmopathy. Amplified regions were TCR beta CDR3 sequences from RNA transcripts. The HTBI primer set drove a first-round RT-PCR of the TCR CDR3. Using its own MiXCR run on the multiplex PCR reads, TCRdb lists one record per CDR3 protein. The repertoire has 550,000 to 800,000 distinct CDR3 sequences, around 15% of them found once; the top ten carry approximately 8%. Sequences were obtained from blood. These receptors came from a man aged 18 to 30 with Graves' hyperthyroidism.

This clonotype was detected a few times. The chain carries TRBV7-9 and TRBJ2-7; D is uncertain. CDR1 is SEHNR, CDR2 FQNEAQ, per germline (reference sequence). This CDR3 is 13 amino acids long. Between the trimmed V and J ends, which lost 1 base and 6 bases, there was a span of 10 bases. The CDR3 here is CASSLDQLSEQYF. The CDR3, as DNA: TGTGCCAGCAGCTTAGATCAGTTATCCGAGCAGTACTTC.

This clonotype came up many times. The chain joins TRBV7-2 to TRBJ1-6; perhaps TRBD1 as D (5 bases). V lost 5 bases and J lost 8, with 13 bases in between. Germline V gene sequence: CDR1 SGHTA, CDR2 FQGNSA. The CDR3 is made up of 14 amino acids. As DNA, the CDR3 is TGTGCCAGCAGCCTAGGGGCGGTCGATTCACCCCTCCACTTT. Protein sequence: CASSLGAVDSPLHF.

In regard to this clonotype: A much larger clone sits a single nucleotide away, making a read error possible. CDR3 DNA: TGTGTCAGCAGGGGACAGGGACAGTACTTC. Amino acids: CVSRGQGQYF. The rearrangement uses TRBV28 and TRBJ2-5; 9 bases align to TRBD1. The CDR3 loop spans 10 amino acids. Germline V gives CDR1 MDHEN, CDR2 SYDVKM.

This clonotype was counted many times. The rearrangement joins TRBV28 to TRBJ1-1; tentative D call: TRBD1 (6 bases). With 6 bases removed from V and 5 bases from J, the gap between germline ends came to 16 bases. This CDR3 spans 14 amino acids. The germline gives CDR1 MDHEN, CDR2 SYDVKM. CDR3: CASSGAGARTEAFF. The CDR3 DNA reads as TGTGCCAGCAGCGGGGCAGGGGCGCGAACTGAAGCTTTCTTT. Looking up the rest from reference TRBV28 and TRBJ1-1 gives the full variable domain: DVKVTQSSRYLVKRTGEKVFLECVQDMDHENMFWYRQDPGLGLRLIYFSYDVKMKEKGDIPEGYSVSREKKERFSLILESASTNQTSMYLCASSGAGARTEAFFGQGTRLTVV.

This clonotype was seen only a few times. The chain recombines TRBV5-1 with TRBJ2-7; a possible D gene is TRBD2 (6 bases). The CDR3 contains 14 residues. In germline, CDR1 is SGHRS, CDR2 YFSETQ. V lost 1 base, J lost 2 bases, and 10 bases lay in between. The CDR3 reads CASSLPSAAYEQYF. The CDR3 nucleotides read TGCGCCAGCAGCTTGCCTAGCGCGGCCTACGAGCAGTACTTC.

At least ten counts were recorded for this clonotype. The chain is built from TRBV5-6 and TRBJ2-1, with 11 positions matching TRBD2. The CDR3 spans 19 residues. With V trimmed by 3 bases and J by 5 bases, 16 bases remained unmatched. CDR1 and CDR2 (germline): SGHDT, YYEEEE. Written as DNA, the CDR3 is TGTGCCAGCAGCTCCGAGACTAGCGGGATTATCCGCTTTGACAATGAGCAGTTCTTC. Translating it yields CASSSETSGIIRFDNEQFF.

This clonotype was recorded at least ten times. The chain recombines TRBV19 with TRBJ2-7, with D possibly matching TRBD2 (6 bases). The CDR3 extends over 16 amino acids. V was pared by 3 bases and J by 2 bases, with 17 bases between. Germline V gene sequence: CDR1 LNHDA, CDR2 SQIVND (reference sequence). CDR3 loop: CASSMLSTSGTYEQYF. DNA for the CDR3: TGTGCCAGTAGTATGTTATCGACTAGTGGAACCTACGAGCAGTACTTC.

This clonotype was recorded at least ten times. This chain joins TRBV10-3 and TRBJ2-5; 12 bases map to TRBD2. Germline V CDR1 and CDR2: ENHRY, SYGVKD. V dropped 6 bases and J dropped 3; count of bases not matched to a gene: 5. The CDR3 is 15 amino acids. In DNA, the CDR3 is TGTGCCATCAGCTGGACTAGCGGGACGAAAGAGACCCAGTACTTC. Translating it yields CAISWTSGTKETQYF.

This clonotype was seen ten or more times. This sequence joins TRBV28 and TRBJ2-7; TRBD1 matches at 8 bases. The CDR3 runs to 14 residues. The germline V gene encodes CDR1 MDHEN and CDR2 SYDVKM. The V and J ends lost 2 bases and 5 bases, in that order; junction bases with no gene match: 5. Here the CDR3 DNA reads TGTGCCAGCAGTTTAGGACAGGGAATTAACGAGCAGTACTTC. It translates to CASSLGQGINEQYF.

Only one count was recorded for this clonotype. V gene TRBV24-1 combines with J gene TRBJ2-3; a possible D gene is TRBD2 (5 bases). The CDR3 length is 15 residues. V shed 0 bases and J shed 6 bases, with 12 bases lying between them. Germline CDR1 reads KGHDR; CDR2 reads SFDVKD. CDR3 in amino acids: CATSDLRGSGDTQYF. The CDR3 region has the DNA TGTGCCACCAGTGATTTGCGCGGGTCTGGGGATACGCAGTATTTT.

This clonotype has a handful of counts. The CDR3 loop is CASSPGTGGFSGQPQHF. The CDR3 bases are TGTGCCAGCAGTCCCGGGACAGGGGGCTTTTCGGGTCAGCCCCAGCATTTT. The chain uses TRBV6-1 and TRBJ1-5; 12 nucleotides align to TRBD1. The V gene's germline CDR1 is MNHNS and CDR2 SASEGT. J lost 6 bases, V lost 5 bases, and 11 bases had no gene match. The CDR3 is 17 amino acids.

The table lists this clonotype with many counts. CDR3: CASRAEREALGEQYF. CDR3 sequence (DNA): TGTGCCAGCAGAGCAGAGCGGGAGGCCCTAGGGGAGCAGTACTTC. The chain recombines TRBV28 with TRBJ2-7; 9 nucleotides line up with TRBD2. There are 15 residues in the CDR3. Trimming cost V 6 bases and J 7 bases; bases outside gene matches: 13. Germline values: CDR1 MDHEN, CDR2 SYDVKM.

The chain employs TRBV2 and TRBJ2-5; 8 bases match TRBD2. Germline V gives CDR1 SNHLY, CDR2 FYNNEI. The CDR3 length is 14 residues. With V trimmed by 7 bases and J by 4 bases, 8 bases remained unmatched. The CDR3 loop reads CASKPGGGVETQYF. Written as DNA, the CDR3 is TGTGCCAGCAAACCCGGGGGGGGCGTAGAGACCCAGTACTTC. Combining the CDR3 with reference TRBV2 and TRBJ2-5 gives the whole variable domain EPEVTQTPSHQVTQMGQEVILRCVPISNHLYFYWYRQILGQKVEFLVSFYNNEISEKSEIFDDQFSVERPDGSNFTLKIRSTKLEDSAMYFCASKPGGGVETQYFGPGTRLLVL.

V gene TRBV20-1 combines with J gene TRBJ1-2; 10 nucleotides align to TRBD1. Germline values: CDR1 DFQATT, CDR2 SNEGSKA (reference sequence). This CDR3 spans 13 amino acids. V lost 5 bases, J lost 4 bases, and 4 bases stayed unmatched. CDR3 nucleotides: TGCAGTGCTCTCCGGACAGGGGGCTATGGCTACACCTTC. It specifies CSALRTGGYGYTF.

The J gene is TRBJ1-4, the V gene TRBV28, with D perhaps TRBD1 (6 bases). V was trimmed by 9 bases and J by 10 bases, leaving 15 bases between them. The V gene's germline CDR1 is MDHEN and CDR2 SYDVKM. This CDR3 is built from 12 residues. The CDR3, as DNA: TGTGCCAGTTGTGGAGGGGGAGGAAAACTGTTTTTT. It is translated as CASCGGGGKLFF.

This clonotype was found many times. The rearrangement joins TRBV7-2 to TRBJ1-6, with a tentative D call TRBD1 (6 bases). Germline CDR1 is SGHTA and CDR2 is FQGNSA. V was clipped by 5 bases and J by 11 bases, with 10 bases between them. This CDR3 comprises 12 residues. The CDR3 is CASSAQGPPLHF. CDR3 bases: TGTGCCAGCAGCGCACAGGGTCCACCCCTCCACTTT.

This clonotype occurred many times. V is TRBV27 and J is TRBJ2-1; 13 bases map to TRBD2. Germline trimming cut 0 bases from V and 9 bases from J; bases unmatched to any gene: 2. The CDR3 covers 15 residues. Germline CDR1 is MNHEY and CDR2 is SMNVEV (reference sequence). The CDR3 DNA is TGTGCCAGCAGTTTATCGGGACTAGCGGGATTTGAGCAGTTCTTC. Protein: CASSLSGLAGFEQFF.

This clonotype was counted at least ten times. V usage is TRBV28 and J usage is TRBJ1-2; D is ambiguous. The germline V gene has CDR1 MDHEN and CDR2 SYDVKM. CDR3 length: 14 residues. The germline V and J ends were trimmed by 3 bases and 5 bases, with 13 bases remaining between them. The CDR3 region is CASSLTVQRYGYTF. CDR3 nucleotides: TGTGCCAGCAGTTTGACCGTTCAACGGTATGGCTACACCTTC.

The sample holds a few counts of this clonotype. This CDR3 reads CASSQDRPSRRGFGGELFF. Here the CDR3 DNA reads TGTGCCAGCAGCCAAGATAGGCCTAGCCGCCGTGGGTTCGGCGGGGAGCTGTTTTTT. The chain recombines TRBV3-1 with TRBJ2-2; possibly TRBD2 for D (5 bases). Trimming removed 0 bases at V and 7 bases at J, with 24 bases between. Germline loops: CDR1 LGHDT, CDR2 YNNKEL (reference sequence). The length of the CDR3 is 19 residues.

The genes are TRBV2 and TRBJ1-2; D ambiguous. The length of the CDR3 is 11 residues. The germline gives CDR1 SNHLY, CDR2 FYNNEI. V lost 9 bases and J 6 bases, leaving 11 bases between the germline ends. CDR3 DNA sequence: TGTGCCAGGAAGGAGGGTGATGGCTACACCTTC. Translated, it gives CARKEGDGYTF.

This clonotype was seen ten or more times. This chain links TRBV7-2 with TRBJ2-5, with D perhaps matching TRBD2 (5 bases). V dropped 2 bases and J dropped 9 bases, with 19 bases sitting between them. The germline gives CDR1 SGHTA, CDR2 FQGNSA. This CDR3 has 15 amino acids. CDR3 region: CASSLYGRVSRAQYF. In nucleotides, the CDR3 is TGTGCCAGCAGCTTATACGGGCGGGTGTCGCGGGCCCAGTACTTC.

A few counts support this clonotype. The V and J genes are TRBV4-1 and TRBJ2-5; 11 bases are shared with TRBD2. The CDR3 has 17 residues. Trimming removed 4 bases from V and 1 base from J; junction bases left unmatched: 8. Per germline, CDR1 MGHRA and CDR2 YSYEKL. The CDR3 protein is CASSPGTSGSSQETQYF. The CDR3 DNA sequence: TGCGCCAGCAGCCCTGGGACTAGCGGATCATCCCAAGAGACCCAGTACTTC.

This clonotype is a singleton in its sample. The chain recombines TRBV7-9 with TRBJ1-5; D remains unclear. V lost 5 bases to trimming and J lost 4 bases, with 12 bases between them. The length of the CDR3 is 14 residues. Germline V CDR1 and CDR2: SEHNR, FQNEAQ (reference sequence). The CDR3 loop is CASSVDIGNQPQHF. Here the CDR3 DNA reads TGTGCCAGCAGCGTAGACATAGGAAATCAGCCCCAGCATTTT.

This clonotype came up many times. The genes are TRBV7-6 and TRBJ1-1, with no clear D. The CDR3 consists of 14 residues. V lost 2 bases and J lost 3, with 10 bases in between. The germline CDR1 and CDR2 sequences are SGHVS and FNYEAQ. CDR3 residues: CASSLREADTEAFF. The CDR3 bases are TGTGCCAGCAGCTTAAGGGAGGCGGACACTGAAGCTTTCTTT.

This chain uses TRBV12-3 or TRBV12-4 with TRBJ1-2; tentatively, D is TRBD1 (5 bases). The V end was cut by 1 base, the J end by 4 bases, with 10 bases between. This CDR3 comprises 14 residues. CDR3 bases: TGTGCCAGCAGTTTAGAAGGCAGGGTCTATGGCTACACCTTC. The encoded protein is CASSLEGRVYGYTF.

This clonotype was observed many times. The rearrangement uses TRBV20-1 and TRBJ2-7; 13 nucleotides line up with TRBD2. J was trimmed by 2 bases and V by 5 bases; bases with no gene match: 27. Per the germline V gene, CDR1 is DFQATT and CDR2 is SNEGSKA (reference sequence). This CDR3 comprises 22 residues. The CDR3 DNA is TGCAGTGCTGCCTCCCTGGGCTCTAGAAGGACTAGCGGGAGTCCCACAACCTACGAGCAGTACTTC. It specifies CSAASLGSRRTSGSPTTYEQYF.

The chain has TRBV13 and TRBJ1-1; 9 nucleotides align to TRBD1. V was pared by 5 bases and J by 3 bases, with 4 bases of the junction left unmatched. CDR3 length equals 14 residues. Per the germline V gene, CDR1 is PRHDT and CDR2 is FYEKMQ (reference sequence). CDR3 coding DNA: TGTGCCAGCAGCCCACAGGGGGCGGACACTGAAGCTTTCTTT. Amino acids: CASSPQGADTEAFF.